The text below deals with one TCR beta chain. Seattle patients were enrolled while actively infected and followed longitudinally. The data are from a study of blood T cell repertoires in COVID-19. Study summary: PBMCs, B-cell-depleted T cells, or T cells were the source of the cDNA or gDNA that made up the material.

From germline, CDR1 is SGHRS and CDR2 YFSETQ. V was pared by 0 bases and J by 3 bases, with 11 bases between. The CDR3 totals 15 residues. In the authors' methods: Nucleated cell counts were estimated from reference gene primer amplification. Using immunoSEQ multiplex PCR, the repertoire was profiled, and TCRdb retains in-frame clones only, with some absent. Clone size and V and J calls were adopted from that table, with D and trimming inferred from the DNA. The sample lists 40,000 or so clones; approximately 90% were seen once. The sequencing sample was made of peripheral blood. The rearrangement joins TRBV5-1 to TRBJ2-3; a weak D match, TRBD1 (6 bases). This TCR came from a man aged 55 to 70 with COVID-19, enrolled during active disease. CDR3 protein: CASSLDGTRTDTQYF. The CDR3, as DNA: TGCGCCAGCAGCTTGGATGGGACAAGAACAGATACGCAGTATTTT.